These 8 T cell receptor beta chains share one sample of origin, sequenced in a study of shared clonotypes between healthy human individuals. Libraries were prepared by immunoSEQ multiplex PCR; TCRdb keeps only in-frame clonotypes and omits some of them. The repertoire includes hundreds of thousands of clones, around 72% of them detected once, and more than 1.5% sits in the top ten. Material for sequencing was memory CD4+ T cells sorted from blood. Sample subset: CD45RA-negative fraction. These TCRs come from a woman in her twenties or thirties in good health.

With regard to this clone: Other DNA variants within this sample encode the same CDR3. The chain couples TRBV5-1 to TRBJ2-3; the match to TRBD1 covers 9 bases. The CDR3 loop spans 14 amino acids. In germline, CDR1 is SGHRS, CDR2 YFSETQ. The J segment lost 3 bases and the V segment lost 5 bases, leaving 4 bases of the junction unmatched. The CDR3 nucleotides are TGCGCCAGCAGTCCGGGACAGGGTACAGATACGCAGTATTTT. Its protein is CASSPGQGTDTQYF.

The chain recombines TRBV25-1 with TRBJ2-3, with TRBD1 identical over 10 bases. The CDR3 spans 18 residues. CDR1 and CDR2 (germline): MGHDK, SYGVNS. Trimming removed 3 bases from V and 1 base from J; junction bases left unmatched: 10. The CDR3, as DNA: TGTGCCAGCAGTGACTCGCGCGGGACAGGGGACGGCACAGATACGCAGTATTTT. Its translation is CASSDSRGTGDGTDTQYF. Based on the CDR3 plus reference TRBV25-1 and TRBJ2-3, the full variable domain is EADIYQTPRYLVIGTGKKITLECSQTMGHDKMYWYQQDPGMELHLIHYSYGVNSTEKGDLSSESTVSRIRTEHFPLTLESARPSHTSQYLCASSDSRGTGDGTDTQYFGPGTRLTVL.

V gene TRBV11-2 combines with J gene TRBJ2-7; possible D gene TRBD1, 5 bases. Trimming took 5 bases from V and 3 from J, leaving 14 bases between them. CDR1 and CDR2 from the germline V gene are SGHAT and FQNNGV. The CDR3 sequence is 14 residues long. The DNA for the CDR3 is TGTGCCAGCAGCGGTAACTCGGACAACTACGAGCAGTACTTC. Its protein is CASSGNSDNYEQYF.

CDR3 nucleotides: TGTGCCATCAGTGAGGGACAGGCCGAAGAGACCCAGTACTTC. Amino acids: CAISEGQAEETQYF. The V gene is TRBV10-3, the J gene TRBJ2-5, with 7 bases lining up with TRBD1. Germline CDR1 and CDR2: ENHRY and SYGVKD. The J segment lost 3 bases and the V segment lost 2 bases, leaving 3 bases of the junction unmatched. This CDR3 has 14 amino acids.

The chain has TRBV7-9 and TRBJ1-2; 11 positions match TRBD1. Germline assignment: CDR1 SEHNR and CDR2 FQNEAQ (reference sequence). There are 14 residues in the CDR3. The J segment lost 8 bases and the V segment lost 5 bases, leaving 7 bases of the junction unmatched. CDR3 DNA sequence: TGTGCCAGCAGCCTCGGACAGGGGGCGCTGGGCTACACCTTC. Amino acid sequence: CASSLGQGALGYTF.

The chain carries TRBV6-6 and TRBJ1-1; D gene unclear. This CDR3 contains 13 residues. V shed 2 bases and J shed 1 base, with 5 bases lying between them. The germline CDR1 and CDR2 sequences are MNHNY and SVGAGI (reference sequence). CDR3 nucleotide sequence: TGTGCCAGCAGTTACAAGGGGAACACTGAAGCTTTCTTT. Protein product: CASSYKGNTEAFF.

The chain couples TRBV6-5 to TRBJ2-7, with 7 bases lining up with TRBD1. This CDR3 comprises 13 residues. Losses at the gene ends were 6 bases for V and 7 bases for J; bases not matched to a gene: 9. Germline V gene data show CDR1 as MNHEY and CDR2 as SVGAGI. The DNA of the CDR3 is TGTGCCAGCAGGCCCGGGACAGAGGGGGAGCAGTACTTC. As protein: CASRPGTEGEQYF.

J is TRBJ2-3 and V is TRBV19; 9 nucleotides align to TRBD1. Germline CDR1 LNHDA, CDR2 SQIVND (reference sequence). Trimming removed 4 bases from V and 4 bases from J; junction bases left unmatched: 9. The CDR3 is 16 residues long. CDR3 sequence reads: CASSKPTGGKPDTQYF. The CDR3 region has the DNA TGTGCCAGTAGTAAGCCGACAGGGGGGAAGCCAGATACGCAGTATTTT.